This T cell receptor beta chain came from a study of cytomegalovirus exposure and HLA in healthy donors. This clone occurred once. Vbeta (60) and Jbeta (13) primers were used in the PCR. Libraries were prepared by immunoSEQ multiplex PCR; TCRdb keeps only in-frame clonotypes and omits some of them. Among 120,000 to 150,000 clones listed, about 86% were seen once. The CDR3 consists of 13 residues. V lost 2 bases to trimming and J lost 4 bases; unmatched junction nucleotides: 1. The germline CDR1 and CDR2 sequences are SGHRS and YFSETQ. The V gene is TRBV5-1, the J gene TRBJ2-3; 7 bases agree with TRBD2. The sequencing input was PBMCs. The source of this sequence is a man aged 40-49 years in good health and CMV-seropositive. In nucleotides, the CDR3 is TGCGCCAGCAGCTTCCGGGGGGCAGATACGCAGTATTTT. This translates into CASSFRGADTQYF.